These 29 T cell receptor beta chains were all obtained from the same sample, sequenced in a study of shared clonotypes between healthy human individuals. Profiled with immunoSEQ multiplex PCR; TCRdb holds only in-frame clones, not every one. The profile covers 1.5 million to 1.9 million clones, with approximately 98% appearing a single time and around 0.47% taken by the ten largest. Sequences were obtained from naive CD4+ T cells sorted from blood. The subset is: CD45RA+ positively selected. Receptors were obtained from a man aged 25 to 40 in good health.

This chain links TRBV2 with TRBJ1-2; TRBD1 might be the D (6 bases). This CDR3 has 14 residues. The V and J ends lost 7 bases and 8 bases respectively, with 20 bases between them. Germline loops: CDR1 SNHLY, CDR2 FYNNEI. This chain's CDR3 is CASKGEEASTGYTF. DNA of the CDR3: TGTGCCAGCAAGGGGGAGGAGGCCTCAACGGGCTACACCTTC.

V usage is TRBV2 and J usage is TRBJ2-6, with a weak D call TRBD1 (7 bases). The CDR3 is 16 residues long. Germline lookup yields CDR1 SNHLY and CDR2 FYNNEI. V was trimmed by 7 bases and J by 0 bases, leaving 13 bases between them. The CDR3 loop is CASTGGGGSGANVLTF. The CDR3 DNA is TGTGCCAGCACCGGAGGGGGCGGCTCTGGGGCCAACGTCCTGACTTTC.

The rearrangement links TRBV18 to TRBJ2-5; 14 bases are a match to TRBD2. CDR3 length equals 15 residues. Germline V lookup: CDR1 KGHSH, CDR2 LQKENI. The V segment lost 4 bases and the J segment 3 bases; nucleotides outside the gene matches: 1. The CDR3 is CASSQGLAGEETQYF. The CDR3 DNA is TGTGCCAGCTCACAGGGACTAGCGGGAGAAGAGACCCAGTACTTC.

The chain has TRBV28 and TRBJ2-3, with 10 nucleotides matching TRBD2. CDR1 is MDHEN and CDR2 is SYDVKM in the germline V gene. CDR3 length equals 18 residues. J gave up 4 bases and V 3 bases, and 13 bases lay outside the gene matches. The CDR3, as DNA: TGTGCCAGCAGTTTGAGGGCTAGCGGGAGATTACGACCAGATACGCAGTATTTT. This sequence encodes CASSLRASGRLRPDTQYF.

The V gene is TRBV4-1, the J gene TRBJ2-6; maybe TRBD2 (6 bases). Per the germline V gene, CDR1 is MGHRA and CDR2 is YSYEKL. Trimming shortened V by 0 bases and J by 2 bases, and 8 bases separated the two germline ends. The CDR3 sequence is 16 residues long. CDR3 bases: TGCGCCAGCAGCCAAGATTGGGGGGCTGGGGCCAACGTCCTGACTTTC. It codes for CASSQDWGAGANVLTF.

The J gene is TRBJ2-1, the V gene TRBV5-1, with D maybe TRBD2 (5 bases). The germline V gene encodes CDR1 SGHRS and CDR2 YFSETQ. V was trimmed by 0 bases and J by 2 bases, leaving 9 bases between them. CDR3 length equals 15 residues. CDR3 nucleotides: TGCGCCAGCAGCTTGGTAGCGATCGCCTACAATGAGCAGTTCTTC. It codes for CASSLVAIAYNEQFF.

The J gene is TRBJ2-7, the V gene TRBV10-1; the D gene could be TRBD1 or TRBD2 (5 bases each). CDR1 is WNHNN, CDR2 SYGVQD, per germline (reference sequence). The CDR3 extends over 15 amino acids. Between the trimmed V and J ends, which lost 3 bases and 3 bases, there was a span of 15 bases. This CDR3 reads CASSDRWDGHYEQYF. Written as DNA, the CDR3 is TGCGCCAGCAGTGACCGATGGGACGGCCACTACGAGCAGTACTTC.

The rearrangement links TRBV7-3 to TRBJ2-1, with D possibly TRBD2 on 6 matching bases. The CDR3 runs 13 residues. Germline-derived CDR1 and CDR2 are SGHTA and FQGTGA. V was trimmed by 5 bases and J by 7 bases, leaving 12 bases between them. The CDR3 protein is CASSLGSSNEQFF. The CDR3 DNA reads TGTGCCAGCAGCCTCGGGAGTTCTAATGAGCAGTTCTTC.

The V and J genes are TRBV14 and TRBJ1-2, with D unresolved. From germline, CDR1 is SGHDN and CDR2 FVKESK. The V gene lost 1 base and the J gene lost 0 bases, with 9 bases spanning the gap. This CDR3 spans 15 amino acids. CDR3 protein: CASSQVGGTNYGYTF. CDR3 in DNA: TGTGCCAGCAGCCAAGTAGGCGGAACTAACTATGGCTACACCTTC.

The CDR3 sequence: CASSLGGRGARETQYF. CDR3 nucleotides: TGTGCCAGCAGCTTAGGCGGACGGGGGGCCCGGGAGACCCAGTACTTC. This rearrangement joins TRBV7-6 to TRBJ2-5, with a tentative D call TRBD2 (7 bases). The CDR3 totals 16 residues. Germline lookup yields CDR1 SGHVS and CDR2 FNYEAQ. Between the trimmed V and J ends, which lost 1 base and 5 bases, there was a span of 17 bases.

The chain joins TRBV7-2 to TRBJ1-2; TRBD1 is a possible D gene (5 bases). V dropped 2 bases and J dropped 4 bases, with 17 bases sitting between them. Germline assignment: CDR1 SGHTA and CDR2 FQGNSA. The CDR3 runs to 16 residues. The CDR3 region is CASSLQMGGEPYGYTF. In DNA form, the CDR3 reads TGTGCCAGCAGCTTACAAATGGGAGGGGAACCCTATGGCTACACCTTC.

J is TRBJ2-3 and V is TRBV10-3; D is unresolved. Germline V gene sequence: CDR1 ENHRY, CDR2 SYGVKD. Trimming took 0 bases from V and 5 from J, leaving 9 bases between them. This CDR3 comprises 14 residues. The CDR3 coding sequence is TGTGCCATCAGTGAGTCGGCGGTCGGAGATACGCAGTATTTT. Translating gives CAISESAVGDTQYF.

This chain links TRBV7-2 with TRBJ1-3; D ambiguous. Germline V gene sequence: CDR1 SGHTA, CDR2 FQGNSA. This CDR3 is 15 amino acids long. V was clipped by 0 bases and J by 2 bases, with 8 bases between them. The CDR3 region is CASSLARGTGNTIYF. Written as DNA, the CDR3 is TGTGCCAGCAGCTTAGCGCGGGGTACTGGAAACACCATATATTTT. The complete variable domain, with remaining parts taken from reference TRBV7-2 and TRBJ1-3, reads GAGVSQSPSNKVTEKGKDVELRCDPISGHTALYWYRQSLGQGLEFLIYFQGNSAPDKSGLPSDRFSAERTGGSVSTLTIQRTQQEDSAVYLCASSLARGTGNTIYFGEGSWLTVV.

For the CDR3, the DNA is TGTGCCAGCAGTTACTCGGGGGCGGAAAAGACCCAGTACTTC. As protein: CASSYSGAEKTQYF. The chain has TRBV6-6 and TRBJ2-5, with D maybe TRBD1 (6 bases). V was shortened by 0 bases and J by 6 bases, with 11 bases between the two germline ends. CDR3 length: 14 residues. Looked up from germline, CDR1 is MNHNY and CDR2 is SVGAGI (reference sequence).

The chain links TRBV7-9 to TRBJ1-3; no clear D. The CDR3 sequence is 13 residues long. With 2 bases removed from V and 8 bases from J, the gap between germline ends came to 10 bases. Germline V gives CDR1 SEHNR, CDR2 FQNEAQ (reference sequence). CDR3 sequence: CASSLWKGDTIYF. Written as DNA, the CDR3 is TGTGCCAGCAGCTTATGGAAGGGTGACACCATATATTTT.

The DNA for the CDR3 is TGTGCCAGCAGCTGGAGGACAGGCCACGAGCAGTACTTC. It yields the protein CASSWRTGHEQYF. This chain links TRBV5-4 with TRBJ2-7; 7 nucleotides line up with TRBD1. Germline V gene sequence: CDR1 SGHNT, CDR2 YYREEE (reference sequence). The CDR3 contains 13 residues. Unmatched junction bases numbered 5, after V lost 3 bases and J lost 5 bases.

Only one count was recorded for this clone. The V gene is TRBV20-1, the J gene TRBJ2-3, with 7 bases aligning to TRBD1. CDR1 is DFQATT and CDR2 is SNEGSKA in the germline V gene (reference sequence). The junction had 2 bases not matched to a gene; V was cut back by 6 bases and J by 5 bases. CDR3 length: 11 amino acids. In nucleotides, the CDR3 is TGCAGTGCGAGACAGGGAGATACGCAGTATTTT. Translating gives CSARQGDTQYF.

The chain uses TRBV5-4 and TRBJ1-1, with no clear D. Germline V gene lookup returns CDR1 SGHNT and CDR2 YYREEE (reference sequence). This CDR3 is 14 amino acids long. Deletions cut 4 bases from V and 1 base from J, with 11 bases between. The CDR3 here is CASSPEARNTEAFF. The CDR3 DNA is TGTGCCAGCAGCCCCGAGGCTCGGAACACTGAAGCTTTCTTT. Supplemented by reference TRBV5-4 and TRBJ1-1, the full variable domain reads ETGVTQSPTHLIKTRGQQVTLRCSSQSGHNTVSWYQQALGQGPQFIFQYYREEENGRGNFPPRFSGLQFPNYSSELNVNALELDDSALYLCASSPEARNTEAFFGQGTRLTVV.

The chain recombines TRBV2 with TRBJ1-1, with D uncertain. The CDR3 spans 12 residues. The V end was cut by 7 bases, the J end by 5 bases, with 11 bases between. Germline V gene lookup returns CDR1 SNHLY and CDR2 FYNNEI. CDR3 sequence: CASTYSGTEAFF. Here the CDR3 DNA reads TGTGCCAGCACTTATTCGGGGACTGAAGCTTTCTTT.

The V call is TRBV2, the J call TRBJ1-4, with D maybe TRBD1 (5 bases). The CDR3 totals 13 residues. Germline CDR1 and CDR2: SNHLY and FYNNEI. The V and J ends lost 5 bases and 7 bases respectively, with 11 bases between them. The CDR3 loop is CASSRGPSEKLFF. The CDR3 DNA reads TGTGCCAGCAGTAGGGGCCCCAGTGAAAAACTGTTTTTT.

Note on this clone: Other nucleotide sequences in the sample specify the same CDR3. The gene calls are TRBV29-1 and TRBJ1-1; D gene uncertain. Germline V gives CDR1 SQVTM, CDR2 ANQGSEA. The CDR3 contains 12 residues. Trimming cost V 4 bases and J 3 bases, with 9 bases left between them. The DNA for the CDR3 is TGCAGCGTTGGGGTGTGGGACACTGAAGCTTTCTTT. Protein product: CSVGVWDTEAFF.

The CDR3 bases are TGTGCTAGTGGTTTGGTATTAGAGGTAGGGAACACCGGGGAGCTGTTTTTT. Residues: CASGLVLEVGNTGELFF. This chain links TRBV12-5 with TRBJ2-2; no clear D gene. V gave up 0 bases and J gave up 1 base, with 12 bases separating them. Germline CDR1 LGHNT, CDR2 FRNRAP. CDR3 length equals 17 residues. Filled out from reference TRBV12-5 and TRBJ2-2, the complete variable domain reads DARVTQTPRHKVTEMGQEVTMRCQPILGHNTVFWYRQTMMQGLELLAYFRNRAPLDDSGMPKDRFSAEMPDATLATLKIQPSEPRDSAVYFCASGLVLEVGNTGELFFGEGSRLTVL.

The rearrangement links TRBV14 to TRBJ2-5; tentatively, D is TRBD2 (6 bases). The germline V gene encodes CDR1 SGHDN and CDR2 FVKESK. The CDR3 is 15 amino acids. Trimming pared 4 bases from V and 5 bases from J, leaving 17 bases between. CDR3 sequence (DNA): TGTGCCAGCAGCCCGTTGATAAGGGCGGGGGAGACCCAGTACTTC. Translation: CASSPLIRAGETQYF. Together with reference TRBV14 and TRBJ2-5, the CDR3 gives the full variable domain: EAGVTQFPSHSVIEKGQTVTLRCDPISGHDNLYWYRRVMGKEIKFLLHFVKESKQDESGMPNNRFLAERTGGTYSTLKVQPAELEDSGVYFCASSPLIRAGETQYFGPGTRLLVL.

The rearrangement joins TRBV19 to TRBJ2-7, with 8 positions matching TRBD1. The V and J ends lost 6 bases and 1 base, in that order; junction bases with no gene match: 8. The CDR3 length is 15 residues. Germline V gene lookup returns CDR1 LNHDA and CDR2 SQIVND (reference sequence). The CDR3 sequence: CASSAPGTGSYEQYF. CDR3 DNA sequence: TGTGCCAGTAGCGCTCCCGGGACAGGATCCTACGAGCAGTACTTC.

This clone was detected only once. The V and J genes are TRBV11-2 and TRBJ2-1; D not resolved. Germline V gene data show CDR1 as SGHAT and CDR2 as FQNNGV. V was shortened by 3 bases and J by 2 bases, with 8 bases between the two germline ends. CDR3 length: 14 amino acids. CDR3 nucleotide sequence: TGTGCCAGCAGCTTTTTACAAACCTACAATGAGCAGTTCTTC. Translated, it gives CASSFLQTYNEQFF.

The chain joins TRBV5-5 to TRBJ2-3; 9 nucleotides line up with TRBD1. From germline, CDR1 is SGHKS and CDR2 YYEKEE (reference sequence). The CDR3 length is 18 residues. V gave up 1 base and J gave up 2 bases; unmatched junction bases: 11. Here the CDR3 reads CASSLSYGQGIFTDTQYF. The CDR3 coding sequence is TGTGCCAGCAGCTTGTCGTACGGACAGGGGATCTTCACAGATACGCAGTATTTT.

The CDR3 DNA sequence: TGTGCCAGCAGCTTGGATAGGGCCCACCTCACGCAGTATTTT. Its translation is CASSLDRAHLTQYF. This rearrangement joins TRBV5-4 to TRBJ2-3; no reliable D call. Germline V gene lookup returns CDR1 SGHNT and CDR2 YYREEE (reference sequence). V shed 0 bases and J shed 9 bases, with 14 bases lying between them. The CDR3 runs 14 residues.

The chain employs TRBV28 and TRBJ2-7, with D possibly TRBD1 on 6 matching bases. Germline CDR1 reads MDHEN; CDR2 reads SYDVKM. V was clipped by 6 bases and J by 7 bases, with 16 bases between them. The length of the CDR3 is 13 residues. The CDR3 DNA follows: TGTGCCAGCAGGCTACAGGGCTCGGAAGAGCAGTACTTC. Protein product: CASRLQGSEEQYF. The full variable domain, in which reference TRBV28 and TRBJ2-7 provide the parts outside the CDR3, is DVKVTQSSRYLVKRTGEKVFLECVQDMDHENMFWYRQDPGLGLRLIYFSYDVKMKEKGDIPEGYSVSREKKERFSLILESASTNQTSMYLCASRLQGSEEQYFGPGTRLTVT.

The rearrangement joins TRBV28 to TRBJ1-1; TRBD1 might be the D (5 bases). CDR3 length equals 13 residues. Trimming pared 11 bases from V and 3 bases from J, leaving 16 bases between. The germline V gene encodes CDR1 MDHEN and CDR2 SYDVKM. Written as DNA, the CDR3 is TGTGCCGCCTACGGGGGGATTGACACTGAAGCTTTCTTT. Protein sequence: CAAYGGIDTEAFF.